Listed here are 21 T cell receptor beta chains from one sample, sequenced in a study of shared clonotypes between healthy human individuals (dated by TCRdb to the early 2020s). The library was produced with the immunoSEQ multiplex PCR assay. TCRdb took over this immuneACCESS table, retaining in-frame rearrangements with V and J assigned. Such tables are incomplete; in checked studies, under half of the missing clones stem from an unresolved V gene, and the remainder is unexplained. In all, the sample holds roughly 2,300,000 clones, and around 90% of those were seen once. 0.37% of the sample is held by the ten biggest clonotypes. Sequencing used naive CD4+ T cells from PBMCs. What the cell subset or site label conveys for this sample: CD45RA+ positively selected. These receptors were taken from a man aged 18 to 35 in good health. Some clones in this sample may be carry-over from other donors' samples.

A note on this clone: The same CDR3 also results from other DNA sequences found in this sample. The J gene is TRBJ2-7, the V gene TRBV28; D is ambiguous. Trimming cost V 2 bases and J 0 bases, with 5 bases left between them. Per germline, CDR1 MDHEN and CDR2 SYDVKM. The CDR3 is made up of 13 amino acids. CDR3 nucleotide sequence: TGTGCCAGCAGTTTAGGGCGCTCCTACGAGCAGTACTTC. Residues: CASSLGRSYEQYF.

Note on this clone: Other nucleotide sequences from this sample produce the same CDR3. The chain employs TRBV7-2 and TRBJ2-7, with TRBD2 as a possible D gene (5 bases). V shed 5 bases and J shed 0 bases, with 11 bases lying between them. This CDR3 has 14 amino acids. Germline-derived CDR1 and CDR2 are SGHTA and FQGNSA. The CDR3 DNA is TGTGCCAGCAGCCTGGCCAGCGGCTCCTACGAGCAGTACTTC. Residues: CASSLASGSYEQYF.

V usage is TRBV21-1 and J usage is TRBJ2-7; whether TRBD2, the table's D call, matches the DNA was not checked. TRBV21-1 is an annotated pseudogene. The CDR3 length is 17 residues. CDR3 residues: CASSDWRWRGISYEQYF. The DNA of the CDR3 is TGTGCCAGCAGCGATTGGCGATGGCGGGGCATCTCCTACGAGCAGTACTTC.

This sequence joins TRBV4-3 and TRBJ2-1; no reliable D call. CDR3 size: 17 residues. The germline V gene encodes CDR1 LGHNA and CDR2 YSLEER. V was cut by 0 bases and J by 5 bases, with 17 bases left in between. The CDR3 region has the DNA TGCGCCAGCAGCCAAGATTCATCGTTCGGCCGCAACAATGAGCAGTTCTTC. It translates to CASSQDSSFGRNNEQFF.

This chain links TRBV5-4 with TRBJ2-1; D is uncertain. CDR1 SGHNT and CDR2 YYREEE come from the germline V gene (reference sequence). Trimming pared 0 bases from V and 6 bases from J, leaving 13 bases between. The CDR3 loop spans 15 amino acids. This chain's CDR3 is CASSLVPLGSNEQFF. CDR3 DNA: TGTGCCAGCAGCTTGGTTCCTCTTGGAAGCAATGAGCAGTTCTTC.

The chain employs TRBV7-3 and TRBJ2-2; tentatively, D is TRBD2 (6 bases). Germline CDR1 reads SGHTA; CDR2 reads FQGTGA. V lost 1 base and J lost 3, with 21 bases in between. The CDR3 has 19 residues. This chain's CDR3 is CASSLSRASAYADTGELFF. CDR3 bases: TGTGCCAGCAGCTTAAGCCGGGCTAGCGCATACGCGGACACCGGGGAGCTGTTTTTT.

A word on this clone: At the DNA level, this CDR3 is encoded by other sequences in the same sample as well. The gene calls are TRBV6-1 and TRBJ1-5, with D tentatively TRBD1 (6 bases). CDR1 is MNHNS, CDR2 SASEGT, per germline. Trimming took 10 bases from V and 3 from J, leaving 13 bases between them. The CDR3 extends over 13 amino acids. Written as DNA, the CDR3 is TGTGCCACCAAACAGGGCAACAATCAGCCCCAGCATTTT. As protein: CATKQGNNQPQHF.

The gene calls are TRBV28 and TRBJ2-3; 9 bases line up with TRBD2. V was pared by 6 bases and J by 1 base, with 11 bases of the junction left unmatched. In germline, CDR1 is MDHEN, CDR2 SYDVKM. This CDR3 contains 17 residues. The CDR3 bases are TGTGCCAGCAGCCCGAGCGGGAGGAGATCGGGCACAGATACGCAGTATTTT. Translated: CASSPSGRRSGTDTQYF.

This chain connects TRBV28 to TRBJ1-5; D is unclear. There are 17 residues in the CDR3. The germline V gene has CDR1 MDHEN and CDR2 SYDVKM. Trimming removed 4 bases from V and 2 bases from J, with 18 bases in between. CDR3 sequence: CASSSPGLRSGNQPQHF. CDR3 nucleotide sequence: TGTGCCAGCAGTTCTCCGGGCCTCCGCTCAGGCAATCAGCCCCAGCATTTT.

The chain recombines TRBV6-1 with TRBJ2-7; TRBD2 might be the D (7 bases). Trimming removed 4 bases from V and 2 bases from J, with 15 bases in between. The CDR3 is 15 residues long. Germline CDR1 and CDR2: MNHNS and SASEGT. CDR3 sequence (DNA): TGTGCCAGCAGTGCAAGGGGGGGGCAGGCCTACGAGCAGTACTTC. Translating gives CASSARGGQAYEQYF.

Remarks on this clone: This same CDR3 is encoded by further DNA sequences in the sample. The chain recombines TRBV4-2 with TRBJ1-1; D is perhaps TRBD1 (6 bases). CDR1 is LGHNA and CDR2 is YNFKEQ in the germline V gene. V lost 3 bases to trimming and J lost 5 bases, with 13 bases between them. The CDR3 runs to 14 residues. The CDR3 region has the DNA TGTGCCAGCAGCCAGGGAGGGGGAGAGACTGAAGCTTTCTTT. Amino acids: CASSQGGGETEAFF.

The rearrangement links TRBV21-1 to TRBJ2-2. TRBV21-1 has pseudogene status. This CDR3 comprises 16 residues. The CDR3 protein is CASSKAGRSATGELFF. The DNA for the CDR3 is TGTGCCAGCAGCAAAGCGGGTAGGTCGGCCACCGGGGAGCTGTTTTTT.

The J gene is TRBJ2-7, the V gene TRBV15; 9 bases align to TRBD1. Germline CDR1 LNHNV, CDR2 YYDKDF (reference sequence). The CDR3 contains 13 residues. The V gene end was trimmed by 3 bases and the J gene end by 5 bases; junction bases not matched to a gene: 2. The CDR3 is CATSSWDRDEQYF. The CDR3 region has the DNA TGTGCCACCAGCAGTTGGGACAGGGACGAGCAGTACTTC.

The chain employs TRBV10-3 and TRBJ2-3, with 10 bases matching TRBD1. With V trimmed by 4 bases and J by 3 bases, 4 bases remained unmatched. The CDR3 is 15 amino acids. Per the germline V gene, CDR1 is ENHRY and CDR2 is SYGVKD. The DNA of the CDR3 is TGTGCCATCAGTGGGACAGGGGGATGGACAGATACGCAGTATTTT. Translation gives CAISGTGGWTDTQYF.

This rearrangement joins TRBV6-5 to TRBJ2-2; D remains unclear. V was trimmed by 8 bases and J by 8 bases, leaving 15 bases between them. The CDR3 covers 13 residues. CDR1 and CDR2 from the germline V gene are MNHEY and SVGAGI. CDR3 DNA: TGTGCCAGCCAGGATAGAAGTCCGGGGGAGCTGTTTTTT. This codes for CASQDRSPGELFF.

V gene TRBV5-1 combines with J gene TRBJ2-3, with D possibly matching TRBD2 (7 bases). Trimming removed 5 bases at V and 5 bases at J, with 18 bases between. Germline V gene sequence: CDR1 SGHRS, CDR2 YFSETQ. The CDR3 spans 15 residues. The DNA of the CDR3 is TGCGCCAGCAGACGGGCTAGCGGCAGGGGAGATACGCAGTATTTT. Its translation: CASRRASGRGDTQYF.

This sequence joins TRBV11-2 and TRBJ2-1; unclear D gene. The ends were cut back, 5 bases at V and 8 bases at J, with 10 bases in the middle. This CDR3 region has 12 residues. Germline assignment: CDR1 SGHAT and CDR2 FQNNGV. In DNA form, the CDR3 reads TGTGCCAGCAGCACGCGGCTCTATGAGCAGTTCTTC. Translating it yields CASSTRLYEQFF.

The rearrangement links TRBV15 to TRBJ2-7; the match to TRBD1 covers 9 bases. V gave up 5 bases and J gave up 3 bases; unmatched junction bases: 8. Germline CDR1 is LNHNV and CDR2 is YYDKDF (reference sequence). This CDR3 spans 15 amino acids. DNA of the CDR3: TGTGCCACCAGCGGGTACAGGGGGCGGAACTACGAGCAGTACTTC. The encoded protein is CATSGYRGRNYEQYF.

The V gene is TRBV11-2, the J gene TRBJ1-4, with D tentatively TRBD1 (6 bases). Germline CDR1 SGHAT, CDR2 FQNNGV. The CDR3 has 15 residues. V lost 1 base to trimming and J lost 6 bases, with 12 bases between them. The CDR3: CASSLGGGLYEKLFF. In nucleotides, the CDR3 is TGTGCCAGCAGCTTAGGAGGGGGGCTTTATGAAAAACTGTTTTTT.

The chain is built from TRBV28 and TRBJ2-3; D not certain. V was clipped by 4 bases and J by 4 bases, with 9 bases between them. The CDR3 is 13 amino acids. CDR1 is MDHEN, CDR2 SYDVKM, per germline. The CDR3: CASSSVSADTQYF. CDR3 sequence (DNA): TGTGCCAGCAGTTCAGTCAGCGCAGATACGCAGTATTTT.

The rearrangement joins TRBV7-2 to TRBJ1-2, with 7 bases identical to TRBD1. The junction had 7 bases not matched to a gene; V was cut back by 5 bases and J by 4 bases. In germline, CDR1 is SGHTA, CDR2 FQGNSA. The CDR3 consists of 14 residues. CDR3 in amino acids: CASSRTGEFYGYTF. CDR3 DNA: TGTGCCAGCAGCCGTACAGGGGAGTTCTATGGCTACACCTTC.